One sample yielded the 32 T cell receptor beta chains listed below, sequenced in a study of T cells in Graves' hyperthyroidism and ophthalmopathy. TCR beta CDR3 regions were amplified from RNA transcripts. HTBI primers drove first-round RT-PCR of the TCR CDR3. TCRdb redid the calling of the multiplex PCR reads with MiXCR, one entry per CDR3 protein. The table lists about 640,000 distinct CDR3 sequences, less than 25% of them singletons. Sequencing was done on a sample of blood. Receptors originate from a man younger than 40 with Graves' ophthalmopathy.

The CDR3 coding sequence is TGTGCCAGCAGCTTAGGGACAGGAAGCTCTGGAAACACCATATATTTT. Translated: CASSLGTGSSGNTIYF. The V and J genes are TRBV11-3 and TRBJ1-3; 7 positions match TRBD1. The CDR3 runs to 16 residues. V was clipped by 1 base and J by 0 bases; unmatched bases: 3. CDR1 and CDR2 (germline): SGHNT, YENEEA.

The V call is TRBV4-1, the J call TRBJ2-1; TRBD2 might be the D (6 bases). Trimming stripped 0 bases from V and 3 bases from J, with 15 bases between. The CDR3 has 17 amino acids. Germline V CDR1 and CDR2: MGHRA, YSYEKL. As DNA, the CDR3 is TGCGCCAGCAGCCAAGATTGGACGGGAGAGATCTACAATGAGCAGTTCTTC. It yields the protein CASSQDWTGEIYNEQFF.

To note about this clonotype: This may be a read error, as it is one base from a much larger clone. The rearrangement joins TRBV28 to TRBJ2-1; TRBD2 agrees at 9 bases. The CDR3 runs 16 residues. The germline CDR1 and CDR2 sequences are MDHEN and SYDVKM. Unmatched junction bases numbered 14, after V lost 10 bases and J lost 4 bases. CDR3 DNA: TGTGCCACCTTCGAAGCGCGGGAGGGCCGTTACAATGAGCAGTTCTTC. This sequence encodes CATFEAREGRYNEQFF.

As regards this clonotype: The junction shows a germline mismatch at one end, possibly a read error. J is TRBJ2-7 and V is TRBV3-1; maybe TRBD2 (5 bases). The germline CDR1 and CDR2 sequences are LGHDT and YNNKEL (reference sequence). This CDR3 comprises 14 residues. The CDR3 reads CVSSQEGSNYEQYF. The CDR3 region has the DNA TGTGTCAGCAGCCAAGAGGGCAGTAACTACGAGCAGTACTTC.

The chain uses TRBV7-9 and TRBJ2-2, with a possible D match to TRBD1 (5 bases). CDR1 is SEHNR and CDR2 is FQNEAQ in the germline V gene (reference sequence). CDR3 length: 14 residues. With 7 bases removed from V and 1 base from J, the gap between germline ends came to 10 bases. In DNA form, the CDR3 reads TGTGCCAGCACCCTAAGGGGGAACACCGGGGAGCTGTTTTTT. Amino acid sequence: CASTLRGNTGELFF.

The sample holds a few counts of this clonotype. CDR3 DNA: TGTGCCAGCAGCTTAGCCGGGAAAACAGATACGCAGTATTTT. This encodes CASSLAGKTDTQYF. This chain uses TRBV7-3 with TRBJ2-3; weak D call: TRBD2 (5 bases). The CDR3 consists of 14 residues. The V gene's germline CDR1 is SGHTA and CDR2 FQGTGA. Trimming removed 2 bases at V and 3 bases at J, with 9 bases between.

This clonotype was seen a handful of times. This chain connects TRBV6-2 or TRBV6-3 to TRBJ2-7; 8 bases align to TRBD2. CDR3 length: 17 residues. Trimming took 4 bases from V and 0 from J; bases not matched to a gene: 11. From germline, CDR1 is MNHEY and CDR2 SVGEGT. CDR3 in amino acids: CASSWPLERGSSYEQYF. CDR3 in DNA: TGTGCCAGCAGTTGGCCCTTGGAGCGGGGGAGCTCCTACGAGCAGTACTTC.

This clonotype has only one observation. The chain has TRBV5-1 and TRBJ1-5, with D hard to call. V was shortened by 0 bases and J by 4 bases, with 11 bases between the two germline ends. Germline CDR1 is SGHRS and CDR2 is YFSETQ. This CDR3 spans 15 amino acids. CDR3 loop: CASSLGPGPNQPQHF. CDR3 in DNA: TGCGCCAGCAGCTTGGGGCCAGGCCCTAATCAGCCCCAGCATTTT.

This clonotype has just a few counts. V usage is TRBV30 and J usage is TRBJ2-1; D possibly corresponds to TRBD2 (6 bases). The V gene lost 4 bases and the J gene lost 6 bases, with 25 bases spanning the gap. CDR1 is GTSNPN, CDR2 SVGIG, per germline (reference sequence). This CDR3 is 17 amino acids long. The CDR3 is CAWMRDGRGDSGNEQFF. The CDR3 bases are TGTGCCTGGATGCGAGATGGGCGGGGTGATTCGGGCAATGAGCAGTTCTTC.

The gene calls are TRBV7-9 and TRBJ1-1, with 9 bases that match TRBD1. Germline CDR1 reads SEHNR; CDR2 reads FQNEAQ (reference sequence). This CDR3 region has 15 residues. Losses at the gene ends were 5 bases for V and 1 base for J; bases not matched to a gene: 5. For the CDR3, the DNA is TGTGCCAGCAGCAAGGGACAGGGATCGAACACTGAAGCTTTCTTT. Protein product: CASSKGQGSNTEAFF.

V gene TRBV20-1 combines with J gene TRBJ2-7; TRBD2 matches at 8 bases. The CDR3 length is 14 residues. Trimming at V came to 6 bases and at J to 1 base, leaving 8 bases not matched to a gene. Germline CDR1 and CDR2: DFQATT and SNEGSKA (reference sequence). In DNA, the CDR3 is TGCAGTGCAACCGGGACTAGGTCGTCCTACGAGCAGTACTTC. It encodes CSATGTRSSYEQYF.

This clonotype was counted at least ten times. The chain has TRBV30 and TRBJ2-7; a weak D match, TRBD1 (5 bases). The CDR3 contains 13 residues. V was clipped by 3 bases and J by 4 bases, with 13 bases between them. Germline values: CDR1 GTSNPN, CDR2 SVGIG (reference sequence). The CDR3 here is CAWSGRVRYEQYF. The CDR3 DNA is TGTGCCTGGAGCGGCAGGGTACGGTACGAGCAGTACTTC.

CDR3 DNA sequence: TGCGCCAGCAGCCAAGACAGCTACAACTATGGCTACACCTTC. Protein sequence: CASSQDSYNYGYTF. This rearrangement joins TRBV4-1 to TRBJ1-2, with D uncertain. This CDR3 is 14 amino acids long. The germline gives CDR1 MGHRA, CDR2 YSYEKL. V was shortened by 0 bases and J by 2 bases, with 7 bases between the two germline ends.

The sample holds many counts of this clonotype. The chain couples TRBV20-1 to TRBJ1-1; possible D gene TRBD1, 6 bases. V gave up 4 bases and J gave up 3 bases, with 15 bases separating them. Germline V CDR1 and CDR2: DFQATT, SNEGSKA (reference sequence). The CDR3 length is 14 residues. In nucleotides, the CDR3 is TGCAGTGCTAAGGACAGCCGAGGCGACACTGAAGCTTTCTTT. Protein: CSAKDSRGDTEAFF.

This clonotype was seen only a few times. V is TRBV5-1 and J is TRBJ1-5; D uncertain. V was trimmed by 4 bases and J by 5 bases, leaving 10 bases between them. Germline values: CDR1 SGHRS, CDR2 YFSETQ. This CDR3 has 13 residues. CDR3 region: CASSVDRDQPQHF. In DNA, the CDR3 is TGCGCCAGCAGCGTTGATAGAGATCAGCCCCAGCATTTT.

This clonotype showed up many times. The chain employs TRBV11-2 and TRBJ2-7, with D tentatively TRBD1 (6 bases). Trimming took 4 bases from V and 7 from J, leaving 17 bases between them. Looked up from germline, CDR1 is SGHAT and CDR2 is FQNNGV. This CDR3 is built from 14 residues. In DNA form, the CDR3 reads TGTGCCAGCAGCTCAAACAGGGCACCGGGGGAGCAGTACTTC. This gives the protein CASSSNRAPGEQYF.

The rearrangement links TRBV24-1 to TRBJ2-1; 7 positions match TRBD2. Germline CDR1 is KGHDR and CDR2 is SFDVKD. Losses at the gene ends were 6 bases for V and 3 bases for J; bases not matched to a gene: 16. The CDR3 has 18 residues. In DNA, the CDR3 is TGTGCCACCAGTTCCCCCCCTTGGGGGGAGGGTAACTACAATGAGCAGTTCTTC. It codes for CATSSPPWGEGNYNEQFF.

The chain uses TRBV20-1 and TRBJ2-5; TRBD2 matches 12 bases. Germline trimming cut 5 bases from V and 0 bases from J; bases unmatched to any gene: 4. Per the germline V gene, CDR1 is DFQATT and CDR2 is SNEGSKA (reference sequence). This CDR3 spans 15 amino acids. The CDR3 DNA reads as TGCAGTGCTGGACTAGCGGGATTTTACCAAGAGACCCAGTACTTC. It codes for CSAGLAGFYQETQYF.

Only a few counts were recorded for this clonotype. V is TRBV7-9 and J is TRBJ2-7; 11 bases map to TRBD1. Per germline, CDR1 SEHNR and CDR2 FQNEAQ (reference sequence). Trimming removed 4 bases from V and 5 bases from J; junction bases left unmatched: 7. This CDR3 comprises 15 residues. CDR3 bases: TGTGCCAGCAGCTGGACAGGGGGCGCTGGGGACGAGCAGTACTTC. This gives the protein CASSWTGGAGDEQYF.

This clonotype was found many times. This rearrangement joins TRBV3-1 to TRBJ1-3; D is ambiguous. The CDR3 consists of 15 residues. In germline, CDR1 is LGHDT, CDR2 YNNKEL (reference sequence). V lost 0 bases, J lost 0 bases, and 6 bases lay in between. This chain's CDR3 is CASSQDVRSGNTIYF. CDR3 in DNA: TGTGCCAGCAGCCAAGACGTTCGCTCTGGAAACACCATATATTTT.

This clonotype was counted between two and nine times. The chain links TRBV20-1 to TRBJ1-2, with D perhaps matching TRBD1 (5 bases). This CDR3 has 15 amino acids. Germline lookup yields CDR1 DFQATT and CDR2 SNEGSKA (reference sequence). The ends were cut back, 0 bases at V and 3 bases at J, with 14 bases in the middle. The CDR3 DNA reads as TGCAGTGCTAGAGATCGGGGCGAGACTTACTATGGCTACACCTTC. Its translation: CSARDRGETYYGYTF.

There are many counts of this clonotype. This chain connects TRBV30 to TRBJ1-4; D may be TRBD1 (5 bases). The CDR3 contains 15 residues. Per the germline V gene, CDR1 is GTSNPN and CDR2 is SVGIG (reference sequence). V dropped 1 base and J dropped 6 bases, with 15 bases sitting between them. The CDR3 nucleotides are TGTGCCTGGAGTGCATGGGACCGGGCAGATGAAAAACTGTTTTTT. Amino acid sequence: CAWSAWDRADEKLFF.

The rearrangement uses TRBV7-8 and TRBJ1-6; D is ambiguous. Trimming left V 1 base short and J 8 bases short, with 12 bases between. Looked up from germline, CDR1 is SGHVS and CDR2 is FQNEAQ. The CDR3 runs 15 residues. In nucleotides, the CDR3 is TGTGCCAGCAGCTTAGGGGTCCGACGGGATTCACCCCTCCACTTT. Amino acids: CASSLGVRRDSPLHF.

The chain links TRBV5-4 to TRBJ1-3; TRBD1 might be the D (5 bases). CDR1 is SGHNT, CDR2 YYREEE, per germline (reference sequence). The CDR3 consists of 13 residues. Trimming shortened V by 5 bases and J by 3 bases, and 9 bases separated the two germline ends. CDR3 in DNA: TGTGCCAGCAGAAACCAGGGTGGAAACACCATATATTTT. It specifies CASRNQGGNTIYF. Filled out from reference TRBV5-4 and TRBJ1-3, the complete variable domain reads ETGVTQSPTHLIKTRGQQVTLRCSSQSGHNTVSWYQQALGQGPQFIFQYYREEENGRGNFPPRFSGLQFPNYSSELNVNALELDDSALYLCASRNQGGNTIYFGEGSWLTVV.

The chain uses TRBV20-1 and TRBJ2-1; the D gene is possibly TRBD2 (6 bases). The germline gives CDR1 DFQATT, CDR2 SNEGSKA (reference sequence). The V gene lost 5 bases and the J gene lost 9 bases, with 14 bases spanning the gap. The CDR3 covers 12 residues. This CDR3 is CSAGDSRIEQFF. CDR3 DNA: TGCAGTGCTGGGGACTCCCGGATTGAGCAGTTCTTC.

V and J are TRBV28 and TRBJ2-2, with 8 bases lining up with TRBD2. Germline loops: CDR1 MDHEN, CDR2 SYDVKM. The CDR3 runs 14 residues. Trimming removed 8 bases from V and 0 bases from J; junction bases left unmatched: 2. The CDR3 is CASGSGANTGELFF. In nucleotides, the CDR3 is TGTGCCAGCGGTAGCGGGGCGAACACCGGGGAGCTGTTTTTT. Together with reference TRBV28 and TRBJ2-2, the CDR3 gives the full variable domain: DVKVTQSSRYLVKRTGEKVFLECVQDMDHENMFWYRQDPGLGLRLIYFSYDVKMKEKGDIPEGYSVSREKKERFSLILESASTNQTSMYLCASGSGANTGELFFGEGSRLTVL.

The V gene is TRBV6-1, the J gene TRBJ1-4, with D hard to call. CDR3 length: 14 amino acids. Germline V gene data show CDR1 as MNHNS and CDR2 as SASEGT. The V and J ends lost 7 bases and 0 bases respectively, with 9 bases between them. CDR3 coding DNA: TGTGCCAGCACCTTAGTCGCAACTAATGAAAAACTGTTTTTT. It is translated as CASTLVATNEKLFF.

Comment on this clonotype: With a much larger clone just one base away, this may be a read error. This rearrangement joins TRBV2 to TRBJ2-1, with a possible D match to TRBD2 (5 bases). V was trimmed by 0 bases and J by 6 bases, leaving 18 bases between them. Per the germline V gene, CDR1 is SNHLY and CDR2 is FYNNEI. The CDR3 runs to 17 residues. Written as DNA, the CDR3 is TGTGCCAGCAGTGAAGCTATCGCGGGTGGGTTCTGCAATGAGCAGTTCTTC. This codes for CASSEAIAGGFCNEQFF.

This sequence joins TRBV3-2 and TRBJ2-7; the D call in the table, TRBD1, was not verified against the DNA. TRBV3-2 is classified as a pseudogene. CDR3 length: 16 amino acids. CDR3 loop: CASSQEGSWKPGEQYF. DNA of the CDR3: TGTGCCAGCAGCCAAGAAGGGTCATGGAAGCCCGGGGAGCAGTACTTC.

The CDR3 is CASSWTSGREEDTDTQYF. CDR3 coding DNA: TGTGCCAGCAGCTGGACTAGCGGGAGGGAGGAGGACACAGATACGCAGTATTTT. The chain has TRBV9 and TRBJ2-3; 15 nucleotides agree with TRBD2. The germline CDR1 and CDR2 sequences are SGDLS and YYNGEE. The trim removed 4 bases at V and 2 bases at J, leaving 8 bases unmatched. This CDR3 is 18 amino acids long.

This clonotype was seen repeatedly, ten times or more. The rearrangement links TRBV30 to TRBJ2-5; TRBD1 is a possible D gene (6 bases). There are 11 residues in the CDR3. CDR1 and CDR2 (germline): GTSNPN, SVGIG (reference sequence). V lost 5 bases, J lost 7 bases, and 11 bases lay in between. CDR3 sequence reads: CAWAEGGTQYF. In DNA, the CDR3 is TGTGCCTGGGCTGAAGGGGGGACCCAGTACTTC.

This clonotype was seen more than once but under ten times. The chain uses TRBV2 and TRBJ2-2, with D maybe TRBD2 (6 bases). There are 17 residues in the CDR3. Germline CDR1 and CDR2: SNHLY and FYNNEI. V was cut by 6 bases and J by 6 bases, with 23 bases left in between. The CDR3 sequence is CASSSEIGGLIAGELFF. Written as DNA, the CDR3 is TGTGCCAGCAGCTCTGAGATTGGAGGGCTGATAGCCGGGGAGCTGTTTTTT.